This TCR beta chain was sequenced during a study of PD-L1 blockade in urothelial cancer. Described time point: peripheral blood 6 weeks after treatment start. The repertoire was sequenced with immunoSEQ multiplex PCR; TCRdb's copy has only in-frame clones and lacks some. The sample holds approximately 110,000 clones, approximately 90% seen once. The CDR3 loop spans 16 amino acids. Germline CDR1 reads LNHDA; CDR2 reads SQIVND (reference sequence). The J segment lost 0 bases and the V segment lost 6 bases, leaving 8 bases of the junction unmatched. The chain is built from TRBV19 and TRBJ2-5; 9 bases match TRBD2. The sequencing used PBMCs, collected around atezolizumab (anti-PD-L1) treatment. This clonotype originated in a man aged 55 to 70 with urothelial cancer. The CDR3 loop reads CASSIGLASYQETQYF. DNA for the CDR3: TGTGCCAGTAGCATTGGACTAGCGAGTTACCAAGAGACCCAGTACTTC.